These 18 T cell receptor beta chains were sequenced from one sample in a study of regulatory T cells in long-lasting Graves disease. The time point is: newly diagnosed GD, antithyroid drugs for less than 3 months. PBMC-derived RNA was used for the TCR library. Libraries of TCR beta came from iRepertoire HTBI primers plus Arm-PCR of CDR3 regions. TCRdb ran MiXCR on the multiplex PCR reads and lists one entry per CDR3 protein. The repertoire holds about 400,000 distinct CDR3 sequences, with roughly 15% as singletons. The data were also submitted as part of a second study, on T cells in Graves' hyperthyroidism and ophthalmopathy.

The sample in question was peripheral blood mononuclear cells (PBMCs), obtained at new diagnosis, from a patient treated with antithyroid drugs. These receptor sequences come from a woman under 30 with Graves disease.

This clonotype has at least ten counts. V and J are TRBV15 and TRBJ1-3; 10 nucleotides align to TRBD1. Germline CDR1 is LNHNV and CDR2 is YYDKDF (reference sequence). The V segment lost 4 bases and the J segment 2 bases; nucleotides outside the gene matches: 2. This CDR3 region has 15 residues. The CDR3 reads CATSTGTGAGNTIYF. In DNA, the CDR3 is TGTGCCACCAGCACCGGGACAGGGGCTGGAAACACCATATATTTT.

J is TRBJ2-1 and V is TRBV12-3 or TRBV12-4, with TRBD2 matching over 11 bases. Trimming at V came to 5 bases and at J to 0 bases, leaving 6 bases not matched to a gene. The length of the CDR3 is 17 residues. The CDR3 reads CASSLTSGTTSYNEQFF. In DNA, the CDR3 is TGTGCCAGCAGTCTGACTAGCGGGACGACCTCCTACAATGAGCAGTTCTTC.

The V gene is TRBV2, the J gene TRBJ2-7; D is perhaps TRBD2 (6 bases). Trimming removed 5 bases from V and 0 bases from J, with 14 bases in between. In germline, CDR1 is SNHLY, CDR2 FYNNEI. The CDR3 has 15 residues. The chain's CDR3 is CASSPSSASSYEQYF. The CDR3 DNA follows: TGTGCCAGCAGTCCCTCTAGCGCTAGCTCCTACGAGCAGTACTTC.

This clonotype was seen only a few times. The chain's CDR3 is CASSPTSGTHEQYF. The DNA of the CDR3 is TGTGCCAGCTCACCTACTAGCGGGACCCACGAGCAGTACTTC. The chain carries TRBV18 and TRBJ2-7, with TRBD2 identical over 10 bases. Germline CDR1 and CDR2: KGHSH and LQKENI. The CDR3 spans 14 residues. Germline trimming cut 3 bases from V and 5 bases from J; bases unmatched to any gene: 4.

The chain links TRBV11-1 to TRBJ1-2; perhaps TRBD1 as D (5 bases). V dropped 3 bases and J dropped 2 bases, with 10 bases sitting between them. Germline V lookup: CDR1 SGHAT, CDR2 FQDESV (reference sequence). The CDR3 has 14 amino acids. In DNA form, the CDR3 reads TGTGCCAGCAGCTTCTTGACAGCGAACTATGGCTACACCTTC. Its translation is CASSFLTANYGYTF.

In its sample, this clonotype was seen many times. The chain combines TRBV3-1 with TRBJ2-7; weak D call: TRBD2 (6 bases). The ends were cut back, 4 bases at V and 5 bases at J, with 21 bases in the middle. This CDR3 comprises 16 residues. Germline V gives CDR1 LGHDT, CDR2 YNNKEL (reference sequence). CDR3 sequence (DNA): TGTGCCAGCAGCCCCAACCTTCGACTAGTTATCCACGAGCAGTACTTC. It specifies CASSPNLRLVIHEQYF.

The rearrangement uses TRBV6-1 and TRBJ1-2, with D uncertain. The germline V gene has CDR1 MNHNS and CDR2 SASEGT. V was trimmed by 7 bases and J by 5 bases, leaving 8 bases between them. The CDR3 covers 11 residues. Here the CDR3 reads CASMLGYGYTF. For the CDR3, the DNA is TGTGCCAGCATGTTGGGGTATGGCTACACCTTC.

This clonotype occurred many times. V usage is TRBV11-2 and J usage is TRBJ2-7; TRBD1 is a possible D gene (6 bases). Per germline, CDR1 SGHAT and CDR2 FQNNGV. Trimming shortened V by 2 bases and J by 6 bases, and 20 bases separated the two germline ends. The CDR3 totals 16 residues. CDR3 DNA: TGTGCCAGCAGCTTAAAATCAGGCAGGGGATCTATCGAGCAGTACTTC. Translating gives CASSLKSGRGSIEQYF. Based on the CDR3 plus reference TRBV11-2 and TRBJ2-7, the full variable domain is EAGVAQSPRYKIIEKRQSVAFWCNPISGHATLYWYQQILGQGPKLLIQFQNNGVVDDSQLPKDRFSAERLKGVDSTLKIQPAKLEDSAVYLCASSLKSGRGSIEQYFGPGTRLTVT.

With respect to this clonotype: A single base separates this from a much larger clone, so it may be a read error. This chain links TRBV12-3 or TRBV12-4 with TRBJ1-6; D uncertain. The CDR3 is 17 residues long. Trimming cost V 5 bases and J 7 bases, with 21 bases left between them. Written as DNA, the CDR3 is TGTGCCAGCAGTCCCCGCCGGAGGTCAAGAACAAATTCACCCCTCCACTTT. Translating gives CASSPRRRSRTNSPLHF.

The chain links TRBV19 to TRBJ2-2; D is perhaps TRBD1 (6 bases). Per germline, CDR1 LNHDA and CDR2 SQIVND (reference sequence). V lost 3 bases to trimming and J lost 0 bases, with 11 bases between them. This CDR3 comprises 16 residues. CDR3 amino acids: CASSIRDTANTGELFF. DNA of the CDR3: TGTGCCAGTAGTATCCGGGACACCGCGAACACCGGGGAGCTGTTTTTT.

This clonotype was counted at least ten times. The V and J genes are TRBV7-8 and TRBJ1-6; D is undetermined. V was clipped by 1 base and J by 0 bases, with 13 bases between them. Germline V gene lookup returns CDR1 SGHVS and CDR2 FQNEAQ. The CDR3 length is 18 residues. The CDR3 coding sequence is TGTGCCAGCAGCTTAGGCAGGATACCAAGCTCCTATAATTCACCCCTCCACTTT. It is translated as CASSLGRIPSSYNSPLHF.

This clonotype has a count of ten or more. The chain combines TRBV6-2 or TRBV6-3 with TRBJ2-1; possibly TRBD2 for D (5 bases). This CDR3 region has 14 residues. Germline V gives CDR1 MNHEY, CDR2 SVGEGT. Trimming removed 5 bases from V and 8 bases from J, with 16 bases in between. The CDR3 region is CASSESRGSDEQFF. Here the CDR3 DNA reads TGTGCCAGCAGTGAATCTCGGGGTAGCGATGAGCAGTTCTTC.

Ten or more counts support this clonotype. The genes are TRBV6-1 and TRBJ2-3; a possible D gene is TRBD2 (7 bases). Germline V gene sequence: CDR1 MNHNS, CDR2 SASEGT. Trimming removed 6 bases from V and 10 bases from J, with 38 bases in between. The CDR3 loop spans 20 amino acids. The CDR3 region is CASRAPGHSRMGSGGPPQYF. The DNA of the CDR3 is TGTGCCAGCAGGGCACCGGGACACTCGAGGATGGGTTCGGGAGGACCACCGCAGTATTTT.

This clonotype has just a few counts. The rearrangement joins TRBV30 to TRBJ1-3; D is unclear. The CDR3 has 13 amino acids. CDR1 GTSNPN and CDR2 SVGIG come from the germline V gene (reference sequence). The V end lost 4 bases, the J end lost 3 bases, and 10 bases lay between the germline ends. The DNA of the CDR3 is TGTGCCTGGACCAGAAGGAATGGAAACACCATATATTTT. This codes for CAWTRRNGNTIYF. The entire variable domain, with the rest obtained from reference TRBV30 and TRBJ1-3, is as follows: SQTIHQWPATLVQPVGSPLSLECTVEGTSNPNLYWYRQAAGRGLQLLFYSVGIGQISSEVPQNLSASRPQDRQFILSSKKLLLSDSGFYLCAWTRRNGNTIYFGEGSWLTVV.

In its sample, this clonotype was seen many times. This chain links TRBV28 with TRBJ2-1; the D is unclear. The CDR3 consists of 16 residues. Germline V gives CDR1 MDHEN, CDR2 SYDVKM. Between the trimmed V and J ends, which lost 2 bases and 0 bases, there was a span of 11 bases. CDR3 bases: TGTGCCAGCAGTTTAGCAAAGGGTTACTCCTACAATGAGCAGTTCTTC. It encodes CASSLAKGYSYNEQFF.

This clonotype was observed many times. The chain links TRBV30 to TRBJ1-4; D is unresolved. Germline CDR1 GTSNPN, CDR2 SVGIG (reference sequence). The CDR3 contains 12 residues. With 8 bases removed from V and 4 bases from J, the gap between germline ends came to 11 bases. The CDR3 DNA follows: TGTGCCAGCCGACGGAGTAATGAAAAACTGTTTTTT. Translation gives CASRRSNEKLFF.

This clonotype was detected many times. J is TRBJ2-5 and V is TRBV2; the match to TRBD2 covers 14 bases. Looked up from germline, CDR1 is SNHLY and CDR2 is FYNNEI. This CDR3 spans 18 amino acids. Unmatched junction bases numbered 13, after V lost 6 bases and J lost 4 bases. CDR3 residues: CASRVGLGLAGDRETQYF. For the CDR3, the DNA is TGTGCCAGCAGAGTAGGTTTGGGACTAGCGGGAGACCGAGAGACCCAGTACTTC.

This clonotype was seen ten or more times. The chain joins TRBV7-6 to TRBJ2-3; the D is unclear. Germline CDR1 is SGHVS and CDR2 is FNYEAQ. V lost 5 bases to trimming and J lost 7 bases, with 19 bases between them. The CDR3 runs to 15 residues. Here the CDR3 reads CASSPQDGLRYTQYF. The CDR3 DNA reads as TGTGCCAGCAGCCCCCAGGACGGGCTGAGGTATACGCAGTATTTT.